The rows below give T cell receptor beta chains drawn from one sample of a study of cytomegalovirus exposure and HLA in healthy donors. Produced via immunoSEQ multiplex PCR; TCRdb's table is partial and in-frame only. The repertoire includes some 96,000 clones, 50% to 80% of them detected once, and about 3.5% sits in the top ten. Source material: PBMCs. These receptors came from a man in his 60s in good health and CMV-seronegative. Both conserved end residues are part of each CDR3. The order of the fields is V gene, J gene, clone size, D gene, CDR3 protein, CDR3 DNA. D genes are given only for firm matches. The listing skips clone size in some rows; elsewhere it reads once, few, many or a size class.

v_call: TRBV5-6
j_call: TRBJ1-1
clone_size: .
d_call: TRBD1
cdr3_aa: CASSPDRDTEAFF
cdr3_nt: TGTGCCAGCAGCCCCGACAGGGACACTGAAGCTTTCTTT

v_call: TRBV20-1
j_call: TRBJ2-7
clone_size: .
d_call: .
cdr3_aa: CRAQGGYEQYF
cdr3_nt: TGCAGAGCACAGGGCGGCTACGAGCAGTACTTC

v_call: TRBV19
j_call: TRBJ2-2
clone_size: few
d_call: .
cdr3_aa: CASPGPGTGELFF
cdr3_nt: TGTGCCAGTCCAGGCCCCGGAACCGGGGAGCTGTTTTTT

v_call: TRBV7-2
j_call: TRBJ1-3
clone_size: .
d_call: .
cdr3_aa: CASSLVVAAGNTIYF
cdr3_nt: TGTGCCAGCAGCTTAGTTGTGGCAGCTGGAAACACCATATATTTT

v_call: TRBV30
j_call: TRBJ1-2
clone_size: .
d_call: .
cdr3_aa: CAWSVRGPNYGYTF
cdr3_nt: TGTGCCTGGAGTGTACGAGGGCCGAACTATGGCTACACCTTC

v_call: TRBV27
j_call: TRBJ1-6
clone_size: once
d_call: TRBD1
cdr3_aa: CAIKGQGASSPLHF
cdr3_nt: TGTGCCATCAAAGGACAGGGTGCTAGTTCACCCCTCCACTTT

v_call: TRBV6-5
j_call: TRBJ1-1
clone_size: once
d_call: TRBD1
cdr3_aa: CASLGAGQGNTEAFF
cdr3_nt: TGTGCCAGCTTGGGGGCAGGACAGGGGAACACTGAAGCTTTCTTT

v_call: TRBV5-6
j_call: TRBJ2-5
clone_size: few
d_call: TRBD2
cdr3_aa: CASSLVLAGETQYF
cdr3_nt: TGTGCCAGCAGCTTGGTACTAGCGGGTGAGACCCAGTACTTC

v_call: TRBV4-2
j_call: TRBJ2-7
clone_size: .
d_call: TRBD2
cdr3_aa: CASSQDVAGGPYEQYF
cdr3_nt: TGTGCCAGCAGCCAAGATGTAGCGGGGGGACCCTACGAGCAGTACTTC

v_call: TRBV28
j_call: TRBJ2-7
clone_size: .
d_call: TRBD1
cdr3_aa: CASRPGTGVPYEQYF
cdr3_nt: TGTGCCAGCAGACCCGGGACAGGGGTCCCCTACGAGCAGTACTTC

v_call: TRBV5-1
j_call: TRBJ2-7
clone_size: .
d_call: TRBD2
cdr3_aa: CASSLAGGTNEQYF
cdr3_nt: TGCGCCAGCAGCTTAGCGGGAGGGACCAACGAGCAGTACTTC

v_call: TRBV6-1
j_call: TRBJ1-1
clone_size: .
d_call: .
cdr3_aa: CASKSQGDTEAFF
cdr3_nt: TGTGCCAGCAAGTCTCAGGGCGACACTGAAGCTTTCTTT

v_call: TRBV5-4
j_call: TRBJ2-7
clone_size: .
d_call: .
cdr3_aa: CASSLSRDWTSEQYF
cdr3_nt: TGTGCCAGCAGCTTGAGCCGGGACTGGACGAGCGAGCAGTACTTC

v_call: TRBV6-6
j_call: TRBJ2-5
clone_size: .
d_call: TRBD1
cdr3_aa: CASSLDRAQETQYF
cdr3_nt: TGTGCCAGCAGTTTAGACAGGGCACAAGAGACCCAGTACTTC

v_call: TRBV11-2
j_call: TRBJ2-1
clone_size: .
d_call: TRBD2
cdr3_aa: CASSFPLGGRRRNEQFF
cdr3_nt: TGTGCCAGCAGCTTCCCCCTTGGCGGGAGGAGGAGAAATGAGCAGTTCTTC

v_call: TRBV28
j_call: TRBJ2-5
clone_size: few
d_call: TRBD1
cdr3_aa: CASSPGDSQETQYF
cdr3_nt: TGTGCCAGCAGTCCAGGGGACAGCCAAGAGACCCAGTACTTC

v_call: TRBV5-1
j_call: TRBJ2-7
clone_size: .
d_call: .
cdr3_aa: CASSPRGGGVFEQYF
cdr3_nt: TGCGCCAGCAGCCCCCGGGGAGGGGGGGTGTTCGAGCAGTACTTC

v_call: TRBV2
j_call: TRBJ2-1
clone_size: .
d_call: TRBD2
cdr3_aa: CASGESGSSYNEQFF
cdr3_nt: TGTGCCAGTGGGGAGAGCGGGAGCTCCTACAATGAGCAGTTCTTC

v_call: TRBV9
j_call: TRBJ2-7
clone_size: .
d_call: .
cdr3_aa: CASSVSGQSLIHEQYF
cdr3_nt: TGTGCCAGCAGCGTAAGTGGACAGTCCCTAATTCACGAGCAGTACTTC

v_call: TRBV10-3
j_call: TRBJ2-5
clone_size: once
d_call: .
cdr3_aa: CAISEAALGAETQYF
cdr3_nt: TGTGCCATCAGTGAGGCGGCTCTGGGGGCAGAGACCCAGTACTTC

v_call: TRBV27
j_call: TRBJ1-4
clone_size: .
d_call: .
cdr3_aa: CASSPIQGRGEKLFF
cdr3_nt: TGTGCCAGCAGTCCGATCCAGGGGCGCGGTGAAAAACTGTTTTTT

v_call: TRBV5-1
j_call: TRBJ2-1
clone_size: .
d_call: TRBD1
cdr3_aa: CASSLRTGGAYNEQFF
cdr3_nt: TGCGCCAGCAGCCTAAGGACAGGGGGCGCCTACAATGAGCAGTTCTTC